This paragraph reports one TCR beta chain. Its target is unknown. The CDR3 end lies 3 residues beyond the end of the read and is filled in from the germline J gene. The sample originates from a study of T cells in women clearing cervical HPV infection. At the level of the study: Controls gave blood once infection was undetectable; cases at lesion identification.

Germline loops: CDR1 SGHVS, CDR2 FNYEAQ. This CDR3 is 16 amino acids long. V lost 1 base and J lost 6; bases outside the gene matches: 12. Notes on the study in general: CIN3+ cases had significantly higher TCR repertoire richness than controls, but evenness did not differ.

Sequencing was performed with immunoSEQ multiplex PCR; in TCRdb, only in-frame clones are kept and a portion is missing. The data show 40,000 or so clones, and the top ten clones hold 5.8%. MY09/MY11 PCR detected cervical HPV DNA; dot-blot assigned genotypes. Sequencing was performed on blood buffy coat. This TCR came from a woman aged 18 to 69 with a cervical HPV16 infection that either progressed to CIN3+ or cleared (not recorded which). The chain uses TRBV7-6 and TRBJ2-7; TRBD2 agrees at 7 bases. The CDR3 DNA, read in part, is TGTGCCAGCAGCTTAGAGGTGACGGGGGGAGAGGGCGAG. Its protein is CASSLEVTGGEGE. The CDR3 in full is CASSLEVTGGEGEQYF.